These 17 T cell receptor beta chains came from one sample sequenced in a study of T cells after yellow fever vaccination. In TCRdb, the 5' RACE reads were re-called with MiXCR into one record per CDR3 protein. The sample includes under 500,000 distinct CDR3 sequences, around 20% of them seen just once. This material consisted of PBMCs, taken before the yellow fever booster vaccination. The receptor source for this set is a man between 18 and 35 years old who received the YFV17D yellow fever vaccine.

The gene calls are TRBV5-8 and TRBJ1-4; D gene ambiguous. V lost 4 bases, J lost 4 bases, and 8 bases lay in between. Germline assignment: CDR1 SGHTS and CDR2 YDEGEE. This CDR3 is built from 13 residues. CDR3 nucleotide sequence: TGTGCCAGCAGCCGGGCCCTTAATGAAAAACTGTTTTTT. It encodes CASSRALNEKLFF.

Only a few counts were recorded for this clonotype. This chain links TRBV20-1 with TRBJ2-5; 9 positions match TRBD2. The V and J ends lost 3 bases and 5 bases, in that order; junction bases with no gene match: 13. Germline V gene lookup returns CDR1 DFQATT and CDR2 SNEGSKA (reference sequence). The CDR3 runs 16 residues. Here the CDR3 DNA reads TGCAGTGCTAGCGCTCCCGGGACTAGCCCCCAGGAGACCCAGTACTTC. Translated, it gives CSASAPGTSPQETQYF.

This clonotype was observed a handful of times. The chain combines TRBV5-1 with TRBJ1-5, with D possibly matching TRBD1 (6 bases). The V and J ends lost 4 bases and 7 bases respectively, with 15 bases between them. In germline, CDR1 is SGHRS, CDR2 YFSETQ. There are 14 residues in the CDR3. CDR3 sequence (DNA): TGCGCCAGCAGCCCGGACAGTCTAGGACAGCCCCAGCATTTT. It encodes CASSPDSLGQPQHF.

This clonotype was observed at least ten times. The DNA of the CDR3 is TGTGCCAGCAATCCACCTCCCTCCTATAATTCACCCCTCCACTTT. Translated, it gives CASNPPPSYNSPLHF. The chain couples TRBV2 to TRBJ1-6; D gene uncertain. The CDR3 is made up of 15 amino acids. The ends were cut back, 7 bases at V and 0 bases at J, with 10 bases in the middle. CDR1 and CDR2 from the germline V gene are SNHLY and FYNNEI.

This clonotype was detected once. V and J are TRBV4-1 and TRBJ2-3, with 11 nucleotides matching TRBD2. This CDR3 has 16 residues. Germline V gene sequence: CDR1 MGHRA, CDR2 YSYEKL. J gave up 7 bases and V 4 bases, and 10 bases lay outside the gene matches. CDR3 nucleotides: TGCGCCAGCAGCCTCGGGAGTAGCGGGGGGGCACATACGCAGTATTTT. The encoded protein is CASSLGSSGGAHTQYF.

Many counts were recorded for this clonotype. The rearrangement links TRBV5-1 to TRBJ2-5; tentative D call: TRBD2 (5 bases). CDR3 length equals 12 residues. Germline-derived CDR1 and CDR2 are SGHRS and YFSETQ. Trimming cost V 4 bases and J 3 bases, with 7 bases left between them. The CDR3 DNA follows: TGCGCCAGCAGCCGGGGTAAAGAGACCCAGTACTTC. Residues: CASSRGKETQYF.

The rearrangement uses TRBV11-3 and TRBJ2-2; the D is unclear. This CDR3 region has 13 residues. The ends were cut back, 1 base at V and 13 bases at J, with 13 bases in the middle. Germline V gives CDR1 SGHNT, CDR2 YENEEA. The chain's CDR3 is CASSLGPSEALFF. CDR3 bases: TGTGCCAGCAGCTTAGGACCCTCTGAAGCGCTGTTTTTT.

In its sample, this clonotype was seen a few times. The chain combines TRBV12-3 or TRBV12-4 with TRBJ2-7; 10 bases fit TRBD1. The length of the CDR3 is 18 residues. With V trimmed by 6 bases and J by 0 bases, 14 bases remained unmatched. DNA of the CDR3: TGTGCCAGCAGACCCTCAGGGGGACAGGGGAAGGGCTCCTACGAGCAGTACTTC. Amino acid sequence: CASRPSGGQGKGSYEQYF.

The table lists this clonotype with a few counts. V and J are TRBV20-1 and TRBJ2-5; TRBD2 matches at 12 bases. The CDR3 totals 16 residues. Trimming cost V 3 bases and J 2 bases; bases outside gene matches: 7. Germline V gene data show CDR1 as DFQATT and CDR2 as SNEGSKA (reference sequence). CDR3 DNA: TGCAGTGCTAGTGGAGGACTAGCGGGGTTGCAAGAGACCCAGTACTTC. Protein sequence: CSASGGLAGLQETQYF.

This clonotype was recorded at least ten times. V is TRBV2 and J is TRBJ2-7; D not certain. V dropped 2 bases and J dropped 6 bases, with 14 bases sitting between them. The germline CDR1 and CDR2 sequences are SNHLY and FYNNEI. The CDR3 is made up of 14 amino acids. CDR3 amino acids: CASSEYGARVEQYF. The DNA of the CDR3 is TGTGCCAGCAGTGAATATGGCGCTAGGGTCGAGCAGTACTTC.

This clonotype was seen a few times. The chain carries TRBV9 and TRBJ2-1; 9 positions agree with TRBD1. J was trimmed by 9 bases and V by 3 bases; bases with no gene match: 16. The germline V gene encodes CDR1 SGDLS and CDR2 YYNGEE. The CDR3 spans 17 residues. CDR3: CASSETAGTGIRSEQFF. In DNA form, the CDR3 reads TGTGCCAGCAGCGAGACCGCCGGGACAGGGATTCGAAGTGAGCAGTTCTTC. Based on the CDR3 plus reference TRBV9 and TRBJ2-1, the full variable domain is DSGVTQTPKHLITATGQRVTLRCSPRSGDLSVYWYQQSLDQGLQFLIQYYNGEERAKGNILERFSAQQFPDLHSELNLSSLELGDSALYFCASSETAGTGIRSEQFFGPGTRLTVL.

Here the CDR3 reads CATSRAPSPSRTYEQYF. The CDR3 coding sequence is TGTGCCACCAGCAGGGCCCCTTCCCCGTCCAGAACCTACGAGCAGTACTTC. The chain has TRBV15 and TRBJ2-7; D unresolved. The germline gives CDR1 LNHNV, CDR2 YYDKDF (reference sequence). The CDR3 sequence is 17 residues long. Trimming stripped 3 bases from V and 2 bases from J, with 20 bases between.

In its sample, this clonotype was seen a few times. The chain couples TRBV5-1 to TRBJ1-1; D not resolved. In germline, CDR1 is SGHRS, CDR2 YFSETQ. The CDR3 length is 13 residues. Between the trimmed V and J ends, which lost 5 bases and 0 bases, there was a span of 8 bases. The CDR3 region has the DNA TGCGCCAGCAGAACAGAGATGAACACTGAAGCTTTCTTT. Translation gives CASRTEMNTEAFF.

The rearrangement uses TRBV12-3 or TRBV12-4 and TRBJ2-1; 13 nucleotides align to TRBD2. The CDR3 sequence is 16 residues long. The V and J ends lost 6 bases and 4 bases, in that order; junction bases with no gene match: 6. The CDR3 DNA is TGTGCCAGCAGAGGACTAGCGGGGGCGAATTACAATGAGCAGTTCTTC. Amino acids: CASRGLAGANYNEQFF.

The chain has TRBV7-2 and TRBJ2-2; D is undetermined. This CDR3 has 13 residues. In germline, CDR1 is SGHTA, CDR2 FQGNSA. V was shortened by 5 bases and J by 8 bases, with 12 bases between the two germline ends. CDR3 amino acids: CASSPRFGGELFF. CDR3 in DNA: TGTGCCAGCAGCCCCCGATTTGGAGGGGAGCTGTTTTTT.

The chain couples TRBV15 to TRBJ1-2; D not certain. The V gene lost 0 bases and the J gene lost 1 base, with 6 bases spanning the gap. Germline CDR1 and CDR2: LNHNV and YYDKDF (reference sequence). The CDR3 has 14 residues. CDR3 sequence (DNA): TGTGCCACCAGCAGAGATAGAGTTAACTATGGCTACACCTTC. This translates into CATSRDRVNYGYTF.

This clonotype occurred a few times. In DNA form, the CDR3 reads TGTGCCAGCAGCACGGGGGGGGGCCGTACTTATGGCTACACCTTC. This gives the protein CASSTGGGRTYGYTF. The rearrangement joins TRBV7-2 to TRBJ1-2; a possible D gene is TRBD1 (6 bases). Looked up from germline, CDR1 is SGHTA and CDR2 is FQGNSA. The CDR3 consists of 15 residues. Trimming took 5 bases from V and 5 from J, leaving 18 bases between them.